A selection of T cell receptor beta chains follows, all from one sample in a study of radiotherapy plus CTLA-4 blockade in lung cancer. Data came from immunoSEQ multiplex PCR; TCRdb stores just in-frame clones and leaves some out. The data hold about 80,000 clones, with around nine tenths observed a single time. Here the sequenced sample was peripheral blood, taken from a patient treated with radiotherapy plus ipilimumab. The source of these receptors is a human donor with non-small cell lung cancer who had stable disease on radiotherapy plus ipilimumab. Both conserved end residues are part of each CDR3. Each record gives: clone size, V gene, J gene, D gene, CDR3 protein, CDR3 DNA. A D gene is named only where the DNA matches it firmly. Clone size is stated in some rows and not others, as once, few, many or a class when expanded.

>once|TRBV5-4|TRBJ2-3|NA
CASSQHITSTDTQYF
TGTGCCAGCAGCCAACATATTACTAGCACAGATACGCAGTATTTT
>NA|TRBV6-1|TRBJ1-5|NA
CASSSTGNGNQPQHF
TGTGCCAGCAGTTCAACAGGGAATGGAAATCAGCCCCAGCATTTT
>NA|TRBV4-2|TRBJ1-1|NA
CASSQASREEAFF
TGTGCCAGCAGCCAAGCTTCTCGGGAGGAAGCTTTCTTT
>NA|TRBV18|TRBJ2-6|TRBD2
CASSPRGGTGANVLTF
TGTGCCAGCTCGCCACGGGGGGGTACTGGGGCCAACGTCCTGACTTTC
>NA|TRBV7-3|TRBJ2-1|NA
CASSLSAGRNNEQFF
TGTGCCAGCAGCTTATCTGCGGGGCGGAACAATGAGCAGTTCTTC
>NA|TRBV6-5|TRBJ1-6|NA
CASSYSIQPYNSPLHF
TGTGCCAGCAGTTACTCGATACAGCCCTATAATTCACCCCTCCACTTT
>NA|TRBV19|TRBJ1-1|NA
CASSIDGWTEAFF
TGTGCCAGTAGTATAGATGGGTGGACTGAAGCTTTCTTT
>NA|TRBV15|TRBJ2-5|TRBD2
CATSLGTNPIQETQYF
TGTGCCACCAGCCTTGGGACTAACCCGATCCAAGAGACCCAGTACTTC
>NA|TRBV7-3|TRBJ2-5|TRBD2
CASSPGTSGPQETQYF
TGTGCCAGCAGCCCTGGGACTAGCGGGCCACAAGAGACCCAGTACTTC
>NA|TRBV5-6|TRBJ2-7|NA
CASSLHRRGPEQYF
TGTGCCAGCAGCTTGCACAGAAGAGGACCCGAGCAGTACTTC
>few|TRBV7-8|TRBJ1-3|NA
CASRGTLSGNTIYF
TGTGCCAGCAGAGGGACCCTCTCTGGAAACACCATATATTTT
>NA|TRBV27|TRBJ2-1|TRBD2
CASSTGTSGNEQFF
TGTGCCAGCAGTACCGGGACTAGCGGCAATGAGCAGTTCTTC
>NA|TRBV5-1|TRBJ1-4|TRBD1
CASRVQGAGEKLFF
TGCGCCAGCAGGGTACAGGGGGCCGGTGAAAAACTGTTTTTT
>NA|TRBV5-1|TRBJ2-1|TRBD2
CASSPVGLAASSYNEQFF
TGCGCCAGCAGCCCGGTGGGGCTAGCGGCAAGCTCCTACAATGAGCAGTTCTTC
>NA|TRBV6-1|TRBJ2-7|NA
CASSGGSEQYF
TGTGCCAGCAGTGGGGGGAGCGAGCAGTACTTC
>NA|TRBV7-9|TRBJ1-1|NA
CASSLASRGNTEAFF
TGTGCCAGCAGCTTAGCGTCCAGGGGGAACACTGAAGCTTTCTTT
>NA|TRBV5-8|TRBJ2-7|NA
CASSLGRGTTYEQYF
TGTGCCAGCAGCTTGGGTCGGGGGACCACCTACGAGCAGTACTTC
>NA|TRBV7-2|TRBJ2-2|NA
CASSPKAVGELFF
TGTGCCAGCAGCCCCAAGGCGGTCGGGGAGCTGTTTTTT
>NA|TRBV6-1|TRBJ1-5|NA
CASSGTQGNQPQHF
TGTGCCAGCAGTGGTACTCAGGGGAATCAGCCCCAGCATTTT
>NA|TRBV6-1|TRBJ1-5|NA
CASSAQGEQPQHF
TGTGCCAGCAGTGCCCAGGGTGAACAGCCCCAGCATTTT
>NA|TRBV2|TRBJ2-7|NA
CASSDNRPLGYEQYF
TGTGCCAGCAGTGATAACAGGCCACTGGGCTACGAGCAGTACTTC
>NA|TRBV2|TRBJ2-7|TRBD2
CASSGGGAEIEQYF
TGTGCCTCCTCGGGGGGGGGCGCGGAGATCGAGCAGTACTTC
>NA|TRBV19|TRBJ2-7|TRBD2
CASRLAGGQEQYF
TGTGCCAGTAGACTAGCGGGAGGGCAGGAGCAGTACTTC
>few|TRBV19|TRBJ1-3|NA
CASSLGQGNTIYF
TGTGCCAGTAGTTTGGGACAAGGAAACACCATATATTTT
>NA|TRBV6-5|TRBJ2-3|NA
CATTTTDTQYF
TGTGCCACCACGACAACGGATACGCAGTATTTT
>once|TRBV30|TRBJ1-5|TRBD1
CAWSVGAGGGQPQHF
TGTGCCTGGAGTGTAGGGGCAGGGGGGGGACAGCCCCAGCATTTT
>NA|TRBV7-3|TRBJ2-3|TRBD2
CASSPLAGGLNDTQYF
TGTGCCAGCAGCCCCCTAGCGGGGGGGCTTAATGATACGCAGTATTTT
>NA|TRBV19|TRBJ1-2|NA
CASSIVVLYGYTF
TGTGCCAGTAGTATAGTGGTCCTCTATGGCTACACCTTC
>NA|TRBV19|TRBJ2-1|TRBD1
CASRPGQGRTNEQFF
TGTGCCAGTAGACCGGGACAGGGGCGGACCAATGAGCAGTTCTTC